This paragraph reports one T cell receptor beta chain. Compared with germline, one end of the junction differs, possibly owing to a read error. Primed by a sample-barcoded 5' primer and a J-beta primer mix, a second PCR proceeded for 7 to 11 cycles. A single record per CDR3 protein comes from TCRdb applying MiXCR to the 5' RACE reads. The data hold hundreds of thousands of distinct CDR3 sequences, with under 25% observed a single time. This specimen comes from a study of blood T cells in healthy people across ages. Whole-study context: Template-switching capture recovered about one barcoded beta molecule per two T cells.

The germline CDR1 and CDR2 sequences are LGHDT and YNNKEL (reference sequence). The CDR3 is made up of 15 amino acids. Material for sequencing was blood. This clonotype originated in a man aged 65 to 79 in good health. V usage is TRBV3-1 and J usage is TRBJ2-7; D perhaps matches TRBD2 (5 bases). This CDR3 is CASSQYPVGVYKQYF. CDR3 bases: TGTGCCAGCAGCCAATATCCGGTCGGGGTCTACAAGCAGTACTTC.